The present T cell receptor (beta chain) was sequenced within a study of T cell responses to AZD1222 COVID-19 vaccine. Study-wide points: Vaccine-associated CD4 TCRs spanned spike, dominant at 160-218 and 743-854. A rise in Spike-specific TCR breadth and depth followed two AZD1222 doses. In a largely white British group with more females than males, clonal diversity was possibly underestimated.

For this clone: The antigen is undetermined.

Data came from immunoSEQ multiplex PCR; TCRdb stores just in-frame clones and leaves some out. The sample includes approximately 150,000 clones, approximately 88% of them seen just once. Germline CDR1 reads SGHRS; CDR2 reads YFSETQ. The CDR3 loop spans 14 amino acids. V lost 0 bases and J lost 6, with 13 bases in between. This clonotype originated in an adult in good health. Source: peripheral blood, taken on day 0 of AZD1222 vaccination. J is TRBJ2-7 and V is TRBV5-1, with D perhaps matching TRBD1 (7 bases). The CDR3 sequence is CASSLAGTAGEQYF. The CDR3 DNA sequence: TGCGCCAGCAGCTTGGCCGGGACAGCGGGCGAGCAGTACTTC.